This is a list of T cell receptor beta chains from one sample in a study of blood T cell repertoires in COVID-19. Sequencing was performed with immunoSEQ multiplex PCR; in TCRdb, only in-frame clones are kept and a portion is missing. The table lists a few hundred thousand clones, 87% of them singletons. The sample taken for sequencing was PBMCs or T cells enriched from blood (not recorded which). All receptors come from a woman between 25 and 40 years old who had recovered from COVID-19. CDR3s include the opening cysteine and the closing phenylalanine or tryptophan. A D gene is named only where the DNA matches it firmly. Rows may omit the clone size; those that give it use once, few, many or a size class.

>TRBV9|.|TRBJ2-3|.
CASSVVDTGGTDTQYF
TGTGCCAGCAGCGTAGTAGACACCGGGGGCACAGATACGCAGTATTTT
>TRBV19|once|TRBJ1-1|TRBD1
CASSKETGVRNTEAFF
TGTGCCAGTAGTAAGGAAACAGGGGTAAGAAACACTGAAGCTTTCTTT
>TRBV7-2|.|TRBJ1-4|TRBD1
CASSFGAGGNEKLFF
TGTGCCAGCAGCTTCGGGGCAGGGGGCAATGAAAAACTGTTTTTT
>TRBV10-3|.|TRBJ1-1|.
CAISEPLRAEAFF
TGTGCCATCAGTGAGCCACTTCGGGCTGAAGCTTTCTTT
>TRBV19|.|TRBJ1-5|.
CASSISGQGNQPQHF
TGTGCCAGTAGTATCTCTGGGCAGGGCAATCAGCCCCAGCATTTT
>TRBV30|.|TRBJ2-5|.
CAWSLTGGLETQYF
TGTGCCTGGAGTCTAACGGGGGGCCTGGAGACCCAGTACTTC
>TRBV4-3|.|TRBJ2-1|TRBD2
CASSQEVGGGAIEQFF
TGCGCCAGCAGCCAAGAAGTAGGCGGGGGGGCAATCGAGCAGTTCTTC
>TRBV4-1|once|TRBJ2-1|TRBD1
CASSNRGVGAGNEQFF
TGCGCCAGCAGCAACAGGGGGGTCGGAGCTGGGAATGAGCAGTTCTTC
>TRBV4-3|.|TRBJ1-4|.
CASSPGAAAGEKLFF
TGCGCCAGCAGCCCTGGTGCGGCCGCGGGTGAAAAACTGTTTTTT
>TRBV11-2|.|TRBJ1-6|.
CASSLVRASGEALHF
TGTGCCAGCAGCTTAGTCCGAGCCTCCGGGGAGGCCCTCCACTTT
>TRBV19|.|TRBJ2-5|TRBD1
CASSISTGTGQETQYF
TGTGCCAGTAGTATATCAACCGGGACAGGGCAAGAGACCCAGTACTTC
>TRBV7-9|.|TRBJ2-7|TRBD1
CASSLETGAYEQYF
TGTGCCAGCAGCTTAGAGACAGGGGCATACGAGCAGTACTTC
>TRBV10-1|.|TRBJ2-3|TRBD2
CASSDERGPTDTQYF
TGCGCCAGCAGTGACGAGCGGGGGCCCACAGATACGCAGTATTTT
>TRBV7-9|.|TRBJ2-7|.
CASSESPGKSSYEQYF
TGTGCCAGCAGCGAATCCCCCGGGAAGAGCTCCTACGAGCAGTACTTC
>TRBV25-1|.|TRBJ1-6|TRBD1
CASQRQGARSSPLHF
TGTGCCAGCCAGAGGCAGGGGGCGCGTAGTTCACCCCTCCACTTT
>TRBV24-1|few|TRBJ1-1|.
CATRAGMNTEAFF
TGTGCCACCAGGGCGGGAATGAACACTGAAGCTTTCTTT
>TRBV5-1|.|TRBJ2-1|.
CASSFSGAYNEQFF
TGCGCCAGCAGCTTTAGCGGCGCCTACAATGAGCAGTTCTTC
>TRBV27|.|TRBJ2-7|TRBD2
CASRTSGGLSYEQYF
TGTGCCAGCAGGACGAGCGGGGGACTCTCCTACGAGCAGTACTTC
>TRBV5-6|.|TRBJ2-7|TRBD1
CASSLQGTGPEQYF
TGTGCCAGCAGTCTTCAGGGGACAGGCCCCGAGCAGTACTTC
>TRBV3-1/TRBV3-2|few|TRBJ1-5|TRBD1
CASSQDTGGHQPQHF
TGTGCCAGCAGCCAAGACACAGGGGGGCATCAGCCCCAGCATTTT
>TRBV6-5|once|TRBJ1-1|.
CASGGGPISTEAFF
TGTGCCAGCGGGGGAGGGCCGATCTCCACTGAAGCTTTCTTT
>TRBV18|.|TRBJ1-1|.
CASSPRRGISEAFF
TGTGCCAGCTCACCACGAAGAGGGATTTCTGAAGCTTTCTTT
>TRBV5-1|once|TRBJ1-4|.
CASSLETDSKKLFF
TGCGCCAGCAGCTTGGAGACAGACTCTAAAAAACTGTTTTTT
>TRBV19|.|TRBJ1-4|TRBD1
CASSEWGTGGKLFF
TGTGCCAGTAGCGAATGGGGGACAGGGGGTAAACTGTTTTTT
>TRBV12-3/TRBV12-4|.|TRBJ1-1|.
CASTAGWTEAFF
TGTGCCAGCACCGCAGGTTGGACTGAAGCTTTCTTT
>TRBV27|once|TRBJ1-1|.
CASSPNTLNTEAFF
TGTGCCAGCAGTCCCAACACCCTTAACACTGAAGCTTTCTTT
>TRBV14|.|TRBJ2-7|TRBD1
CASSQTSPGQGLSYEQYF
TGTGCCAGCAGCCAAACTTCCCCGGGACAGGGGCTCTCCTACGAGCAGTACTTC
>TRBV5-1|.|TRBJ2-2|TRBD2
CASSQTSGGGHGELFF
TGCGCCAGCAGCCAGACTAGCGGGGGTGGTCACGGGGAGCTGTTTTTT
>TRBV2|.|TRBJ1-2|.
CASSETVGYTF
TGTGCCAGCAGTGAAACGGTTGGCTACACCTTC
>TRBV7-8|.|TRBJ1-5|.
CASSSRETLAGQPQHF
TGTGCCAGCAGCTCACGGGAAACCTTGGCCGGTCAGCCCCAGCATTTT
>TRBV5-4|.|TRBJ2-5|TRBD2
CASSDPPASGIQETQYF
TGTGCCAGCAGCGACCCCCCGGCTAGCGGCATCCAAGAGACCCAGTACTTC
>TRBV12-3/TRBV12-4|.|TRBJ2-7|.
CASSDSLYEQYF
TGTGCCAGCAGTGATAGCCTCTACGAGCAGTACTTC
>TRBV19|.|TRBJ1-2|TRBD1
CASIQGANGYTF
TGTGCCAGTATACAGGGGGCTAATGGCTACACCTTC
>TRBV19|.|TRBJ2-3|TRBD2
CASGWGGGSDTQYF
TGTGCCAGTGGATGGGGGGGTGGCTCAGATACGCAGTATTTT
>TRBV11-2|.|TRBJ2-1|.
CASRPIPGHTLGEQFF
TGTGCCAGCAGACCAATCCCGGGACATACTTTAGGTGAGCAGTTCTTC
>TRBV25-1|few|TRBJ1-2|.
CASSDPVRWYGYTF
TGTGCCAGCAGTGATCCAGTCCGCTGGTATGGCTACACCTTC
>TRBV2|.|TRBJ1-2|.
CASSTTREGGIRVDGYTF
TGTGCCAGCAGTACCACTCGGGAGGGAGGTATCCGGGTTGATGGCTACACCTTC
>TRBV19|.|TRBJ2-1|.
CAVSLNPYNEQFF
TGTGCCGTTTCTCTAAACCCGTACAATGAGCAGTTCTTC
>TRBV30|.|TRBJ1-5|.
CAWSPPGQHNQPQHF
TGTGCCTGGAGTCCCCCTGGACAGCACAATCAGCCCCAGCATTTT
>TRBV19|once|TRBJ1-2|.
CASSIGDTGYTF
TGTGCCAGTAGTATAGGTGACACTGGCTACACCTTC
>TRBV30|few|TRBJ1-1|.
CAWSVWPNTEAFF
TGTGCCTGGAGTGTTTGGCCGAACACTGAAGCTTTCTTT
>TRBV29-1|.|TRBJ1-1|.
CSVEQGAGWAFF
TGCAGCGTTGAACAAGGGGCGGGGTGGGCTTTCTTT